This TCR beta chain was retrieved from a study of blood T cell repertoires in COVID-19. In the study overall: From the United States, Italy and Spain came samples of acute and convalescent COVID-19. Sources were T cells, B-cell-depleted T cells, or PBMCs; the material itself was cDNA or gDNA.

Trimming took off 0 bases at V and 2 bases at J, with 11 bases between the two ends. Germline V gene sequence: CDR1 SGHRS, CDR2 YFSETQ. This CDR3 is built from 15 residues. Per the authors' pipeline: Nucleated cell counts were estimated from reference gene primer amplification. Data came from immunoSEQ multiplex PCR; TCRdb stores just in-frame clones and leaves some out. V, J and clone size reflect that table, while D and trimming were determined from the DNA. The data contain under 200,000 clones, around 86% of them singletons. The clonotype comes from a woman of 80 years or more in a cohort sampled during active or convalescent COVID-19. The chain employs TRBV5-1 and TRBJ1-1; no clear D. The specimen was peripheral blood. In DNA form, the CDR3 reads TGCGCCAGCAGCTTGGGCGGCCTCTTTAACACTGAAGCTTTCTTT. This sequence encodes CASSLGGLFNTEAFF.